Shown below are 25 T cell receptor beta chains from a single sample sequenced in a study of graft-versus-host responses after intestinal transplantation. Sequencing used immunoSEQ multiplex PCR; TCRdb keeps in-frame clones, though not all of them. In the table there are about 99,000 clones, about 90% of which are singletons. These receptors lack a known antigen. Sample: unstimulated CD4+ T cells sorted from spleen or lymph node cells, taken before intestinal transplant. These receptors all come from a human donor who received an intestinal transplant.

This CDR3 reads CAISDFSGSSYNEQFF. The CDR3 coding sequence is TGTGCCATCAGTGACTTTAGCGGGAGTTCCTACAATGAGCAGTTCTTC. This rearrangement joins TRBV10-3 to TRBJ2-1; 9 nucleotides match TRBD2. The CDR3 runs 16 residues. Looked up from germline, CDR1 is ENHRY and CDR2 is SYGVKD. The ends lost 3 bases at V and 1 base at J; junction bases unmatched: 4.

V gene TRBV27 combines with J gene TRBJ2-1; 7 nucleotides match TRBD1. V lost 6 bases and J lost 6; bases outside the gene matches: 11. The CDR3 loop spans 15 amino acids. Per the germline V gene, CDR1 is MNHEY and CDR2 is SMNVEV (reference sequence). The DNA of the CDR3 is TGTGCCAGCAGCCCCATGACAGGGTTGGTCAATGAGCAGTTCTTC. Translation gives CASSPMTGLVNEQFF.

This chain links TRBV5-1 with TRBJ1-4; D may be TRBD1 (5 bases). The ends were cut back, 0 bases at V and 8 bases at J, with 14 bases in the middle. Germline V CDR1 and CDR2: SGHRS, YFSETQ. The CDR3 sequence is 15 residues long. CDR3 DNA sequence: TGCGCCAGCAGCTTGGGGGACCGGATAATGGAAAAACTGTTTTTT. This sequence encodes CASSLGDRIMEKLFF.

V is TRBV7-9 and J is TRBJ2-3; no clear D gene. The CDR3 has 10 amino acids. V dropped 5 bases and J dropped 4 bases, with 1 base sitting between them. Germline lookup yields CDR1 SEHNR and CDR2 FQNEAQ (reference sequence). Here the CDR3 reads CASSADTQYF. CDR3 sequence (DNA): TGTGCCAGCAGCGCAGATACGCAGTATTTT.

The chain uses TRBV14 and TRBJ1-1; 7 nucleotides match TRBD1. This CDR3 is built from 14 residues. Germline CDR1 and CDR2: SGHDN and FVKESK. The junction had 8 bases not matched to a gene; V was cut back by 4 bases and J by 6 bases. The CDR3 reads CASSPREGGSEAFF. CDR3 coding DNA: TGTGCCAGCAGCCCCCGGGAAGGGGGCTCTGAAGCTTTCTTT. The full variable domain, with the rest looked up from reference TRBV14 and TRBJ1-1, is EAGVTQFPSHSVIEKGQTVTLRCDPISGHDNLYWYRRVMGKEIKFLLHFVKESKQDESGMPNNRFLAERTGGTYSTLKVQPAELEDSGVYFCASSPREGGSEAFFGQGTRLTVV.

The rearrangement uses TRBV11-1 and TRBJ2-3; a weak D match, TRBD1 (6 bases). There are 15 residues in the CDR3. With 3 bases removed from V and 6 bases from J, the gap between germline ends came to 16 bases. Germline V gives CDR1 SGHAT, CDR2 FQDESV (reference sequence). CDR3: CASSLAYRVTDTQYF. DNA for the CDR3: TGTGCCAGCAGCTTGGCCTACAGGGTCACTGATACGCAGTATTTT.

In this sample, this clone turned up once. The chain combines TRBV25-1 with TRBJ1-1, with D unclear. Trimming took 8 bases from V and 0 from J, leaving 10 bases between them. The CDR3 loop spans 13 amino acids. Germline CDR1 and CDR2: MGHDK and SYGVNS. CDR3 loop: CASHKSLNTEAFF. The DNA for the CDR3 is TGTGCCAGCCATAAGAGCCTGAACACTGAAGCTTTCTTT.

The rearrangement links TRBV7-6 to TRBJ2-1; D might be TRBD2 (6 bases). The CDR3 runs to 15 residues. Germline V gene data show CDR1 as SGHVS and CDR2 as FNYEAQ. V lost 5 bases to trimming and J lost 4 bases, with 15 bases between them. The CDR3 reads CASSLRDSPYNEQFF. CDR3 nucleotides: TGTGCCAGCAGCCTCCGGGACTCGCCGTACAATGAGCAGTTCTTC.

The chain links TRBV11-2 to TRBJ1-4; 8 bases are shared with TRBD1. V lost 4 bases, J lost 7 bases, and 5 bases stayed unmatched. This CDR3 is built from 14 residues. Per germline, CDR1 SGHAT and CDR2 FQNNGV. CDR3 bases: TGTGCCAGCAGCTCAGGACAGGGTGCTGAAAAACTGTTTTTT. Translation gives CASSSGQGAEKLFF.

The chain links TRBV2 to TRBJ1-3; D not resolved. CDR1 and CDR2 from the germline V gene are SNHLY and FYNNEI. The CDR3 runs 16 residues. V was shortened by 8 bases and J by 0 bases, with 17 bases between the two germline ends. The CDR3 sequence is CASGTEESPSGNTIYF. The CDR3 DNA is TGTGCCAGCGGAACCGAGGAGTCCCCCTCTGGAAACACCATATATTTT.

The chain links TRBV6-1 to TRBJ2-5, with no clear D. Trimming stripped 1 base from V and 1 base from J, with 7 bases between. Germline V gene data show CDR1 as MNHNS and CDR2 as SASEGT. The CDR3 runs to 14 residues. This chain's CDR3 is CASSEGYSQETQYF. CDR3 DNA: TGTGCCAGCAGTGAAGGTTATAGCCAAGAGACCCAGTACTTC.

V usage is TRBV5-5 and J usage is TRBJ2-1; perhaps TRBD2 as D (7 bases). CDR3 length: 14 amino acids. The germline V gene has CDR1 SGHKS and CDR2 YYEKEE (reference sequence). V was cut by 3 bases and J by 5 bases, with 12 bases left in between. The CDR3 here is CASSWGGWDNEQFF. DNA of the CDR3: TGTGCCAGCAGCTGGGGGGGCTGGGACAATGAGCAGTTCTTC.

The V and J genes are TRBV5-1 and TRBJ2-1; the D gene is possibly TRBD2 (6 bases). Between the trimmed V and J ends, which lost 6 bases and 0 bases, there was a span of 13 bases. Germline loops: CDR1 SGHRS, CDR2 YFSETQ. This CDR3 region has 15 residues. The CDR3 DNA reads TGCGCCAGCACCTTACTAGCCAGCTCCTACAATGAGCAGTTCTTC. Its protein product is CASTLLASSYNEQFF.

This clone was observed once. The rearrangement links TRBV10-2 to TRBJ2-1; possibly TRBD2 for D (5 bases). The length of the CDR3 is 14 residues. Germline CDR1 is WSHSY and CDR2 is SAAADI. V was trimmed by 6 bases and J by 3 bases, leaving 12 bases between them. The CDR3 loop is CASSRKGGYNEQFF. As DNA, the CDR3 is TGCGCCAGCAGCCGTAAAGGAGGCTACAATGAGCAGTTCTTC.

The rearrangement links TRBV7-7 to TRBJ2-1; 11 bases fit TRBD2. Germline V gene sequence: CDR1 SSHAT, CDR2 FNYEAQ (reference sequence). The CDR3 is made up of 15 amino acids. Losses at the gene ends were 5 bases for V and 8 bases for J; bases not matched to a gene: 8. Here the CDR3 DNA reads TGTGCCAGCAGCCCTAGGACTAGCGGGTGGGATGAGCAGTTCTTC. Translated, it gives CASSPRTSGWDEQFF. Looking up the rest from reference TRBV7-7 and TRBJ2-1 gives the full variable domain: GAGVSQSPRYKVTKRGQDVTLRCDPISSHATLYWYQQALGQGPEFLTYFNYEAQPDKSGLPSDRFSAERPEGSISTLTIQRTEQRDSAMYRCASSPRTSGWDEQFFGPGTRLTVL.

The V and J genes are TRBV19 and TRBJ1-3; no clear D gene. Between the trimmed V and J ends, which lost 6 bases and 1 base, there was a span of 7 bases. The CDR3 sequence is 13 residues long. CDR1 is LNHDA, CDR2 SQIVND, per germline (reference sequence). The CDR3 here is CASSTGSGNTIYF. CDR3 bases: TGTGCCAGTAGCACGGGGTCTGGAAACACCATATATTTT.

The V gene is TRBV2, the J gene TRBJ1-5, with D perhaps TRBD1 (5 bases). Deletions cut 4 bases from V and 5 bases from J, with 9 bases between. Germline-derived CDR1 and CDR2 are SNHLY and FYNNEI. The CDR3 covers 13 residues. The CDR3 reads CASSAGFDQPQHF. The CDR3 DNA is TGTGCCAGCAGTGCAGGGTTCGATCAGCCCCAGCATTTT.

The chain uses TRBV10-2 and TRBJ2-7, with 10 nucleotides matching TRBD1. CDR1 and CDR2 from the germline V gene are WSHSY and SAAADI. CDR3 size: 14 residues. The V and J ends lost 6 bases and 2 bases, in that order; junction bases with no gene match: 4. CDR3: CASRKGQGTYEQYF. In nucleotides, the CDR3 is TGCGCCAGCAGGAAGGGACAGGGGACCTACGAGCAGTACTTC.

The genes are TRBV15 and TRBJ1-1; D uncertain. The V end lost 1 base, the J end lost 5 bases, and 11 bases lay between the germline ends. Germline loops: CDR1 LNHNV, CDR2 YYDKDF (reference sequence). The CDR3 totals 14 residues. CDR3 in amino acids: CATSRGREGTEAFF. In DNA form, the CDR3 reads TGTGCCACCAGCAGAGGGCGGGAAGGGACTGAAGCTTTCTTT.

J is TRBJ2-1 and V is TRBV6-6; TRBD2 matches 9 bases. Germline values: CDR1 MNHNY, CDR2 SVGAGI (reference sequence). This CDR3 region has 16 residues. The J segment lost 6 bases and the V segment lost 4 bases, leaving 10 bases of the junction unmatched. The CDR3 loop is CASSSVPGLASNEQFF. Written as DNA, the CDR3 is TGTGCCAGCAGTTCCGTACCGGGACTAGCTTCCAATGAGCAGTTCTTC.

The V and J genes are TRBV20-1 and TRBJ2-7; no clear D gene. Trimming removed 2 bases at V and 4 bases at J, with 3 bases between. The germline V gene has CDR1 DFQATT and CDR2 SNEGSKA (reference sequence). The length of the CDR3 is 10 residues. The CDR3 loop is CSARPYEQYF. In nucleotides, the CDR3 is TGCAGTGCTAGACCGTACGAGCAGTACTTC.

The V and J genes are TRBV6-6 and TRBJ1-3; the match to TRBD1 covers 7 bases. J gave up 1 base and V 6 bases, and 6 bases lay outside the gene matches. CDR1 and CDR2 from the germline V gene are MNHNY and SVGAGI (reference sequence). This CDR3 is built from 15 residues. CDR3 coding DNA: TGTGCCAGCAGACCCGACAGGGAGTCTGGAAACACCATATATTTT. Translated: CASRPDRESGNTIYF.

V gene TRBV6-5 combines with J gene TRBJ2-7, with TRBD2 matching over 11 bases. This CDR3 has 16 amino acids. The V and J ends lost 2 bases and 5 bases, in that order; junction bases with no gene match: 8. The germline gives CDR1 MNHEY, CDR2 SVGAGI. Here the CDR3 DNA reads TGTGCCAGCAGTTACCTTACTAGCGGGAGACGGCACGAGCAGTACTTC. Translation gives CASSYLTSGRRHEQYF.

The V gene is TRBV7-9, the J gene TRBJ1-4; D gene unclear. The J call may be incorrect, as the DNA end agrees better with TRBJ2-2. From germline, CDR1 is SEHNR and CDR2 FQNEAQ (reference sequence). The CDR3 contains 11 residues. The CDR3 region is CASSLWGELFF. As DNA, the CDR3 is TGTGCCAGCAGCTTATGGGGGGAGCTGTTTTTT.

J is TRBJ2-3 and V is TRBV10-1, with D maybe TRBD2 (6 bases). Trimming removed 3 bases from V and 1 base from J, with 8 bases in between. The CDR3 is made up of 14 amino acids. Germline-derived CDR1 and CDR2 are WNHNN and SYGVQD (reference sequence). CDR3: CASSEGGGTDTQYF. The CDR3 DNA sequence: TGCGCCAGCAGTGAAGGAGGGGGCACAGATACGCAGTATTTT.